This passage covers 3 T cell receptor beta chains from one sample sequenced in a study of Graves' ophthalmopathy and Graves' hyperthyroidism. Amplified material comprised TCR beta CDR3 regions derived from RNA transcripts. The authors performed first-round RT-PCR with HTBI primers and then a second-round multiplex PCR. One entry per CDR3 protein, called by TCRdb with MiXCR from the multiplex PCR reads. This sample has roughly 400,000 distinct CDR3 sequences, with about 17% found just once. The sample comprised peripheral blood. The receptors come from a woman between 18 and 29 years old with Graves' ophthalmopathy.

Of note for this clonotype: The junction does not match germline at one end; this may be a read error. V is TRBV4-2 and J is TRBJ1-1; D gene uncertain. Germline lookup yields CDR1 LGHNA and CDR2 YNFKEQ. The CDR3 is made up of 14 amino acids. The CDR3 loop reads CASSQDLENTEAFF. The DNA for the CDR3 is TGTGCCAGCAGCCAAGATTTGGAGAACACTGAAGCCTTCTTT.

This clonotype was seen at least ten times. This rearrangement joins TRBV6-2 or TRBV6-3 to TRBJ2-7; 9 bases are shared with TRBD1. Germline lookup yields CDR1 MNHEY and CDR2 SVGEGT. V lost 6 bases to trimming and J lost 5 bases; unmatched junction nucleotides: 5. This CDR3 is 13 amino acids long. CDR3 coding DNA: TGTGCCAGCAGGGGACAGGGAACAAACGAGCAGTACTTC. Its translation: CASRGQGTNEQYF.

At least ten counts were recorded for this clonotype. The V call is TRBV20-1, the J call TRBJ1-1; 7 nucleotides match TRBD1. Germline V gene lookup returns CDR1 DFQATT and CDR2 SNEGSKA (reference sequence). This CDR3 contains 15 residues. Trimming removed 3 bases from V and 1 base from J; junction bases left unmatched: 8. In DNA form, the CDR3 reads TGCAGTGCTAGTCGTCGTGCAGGGGGGAACACTGAAGCTTTCTTT. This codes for CSASRRAGGNTEAFF.